This T cell receptor beta chain was recovered during a study of radiation and T cells in renal cell carcinoma. Study details: Nephrectomy followed 15 Gy stereotactic body radiation by 4 weeks. The study, taken as a whole, reports: Without pretreatment biopsies, baseline tumor clonotype presence was undetermined. In blood, top tumor clones expanded by 2 weeks, shrinking by 4.

Time point: baseline pretreatment blood. Treatment denoted: 15 Gy SBRT to primary tumor, nephrectomy 4 weeks later. Sequencing used immunoSEQ multiplex PCR; TCRdb keeps in-frame clones, though not all of them. The sample includes about 95,000 clones, 70% to 90% seen only once; the top ten take 7% to 9%. Remarks on this clone: The antigen is unknown.

Sequencing used blood, obtained from a patient whose treatment included radiotherapy and nephrectomy. The origin of this receptor is a man in his fifties or sixties with renal cell carcinoma.

The CDR3 sequence: CASSFRPAARDGYTF. Here the CDR3 DNA reads TGTGCCAGCAGTTTCCGGCCGGCTGCTCGGGACGGCTACACCTTC. The gene calls are TRBV6-5 and TRBJ1-2, with D maybe TRBD1 (5 bases). Trimming shortened V by 4 bases and J by 8 bases, and 20 bases separated the two germline ends. CDR3 length: 15 amino acids. CDR1 MNHEY and CDR2 SVGAGI come from the germline V gene.